These 30 T cell receptor beta chains share one sample of origin, sequenced in a study of T cells in Graves' hyperthyroidism and ophthalmopathy (dated by TCRdb to about 2019). The library was made by multiplex PCR. The sequencer was an Illumina HiSeq 2000. TCR beta CDR3 regions were amplified from RNA transcripts. The TCR CDR3 was subjected to a first round of RT-PCR using the HTBI primer set and the Qiagen OneStep RT-PCR kit. TCRdb passed the public sequencing reads through fastp at Q25 and MiXCR, retaining productive beta sequences. A single entry per CDR3 protein holds the most common genes and DNA from its merged rows. This sample comprises roughly 580,000 distinct CDR3 sequences, around 14% of them detected only once. Together, the top ten hold more than 4.5% of the sample. The sequenced sample consisted of blood. These receptors all stem from a woman between 25 and 40 years old with Graves' hyperthyroidism that later progressed to Graves' ophthalmopathy.

Ten or more counts support this clonotype. CDR3: CSVGHTANEKLFF. The CDR3 nucleotides read TGCAGCGTTGGCCACACCGCTAATGAAAAACTGTTTTTT. The V and J genes are TRBV29-1 and TRBJ1-4; D gene ambiguous. CDR3 length: 13 residues. V was pared by 4 bases and J by 3 bases, with 9 bases between. Germline V gene lookup returns CDR1 SQVTM and CDR2 ANQGSEA. Full variable domain (remainder filled in from reference TRBV29-1 and TRBJ1-4): SAVISQKPSRDICQRGTSLTIQCQVDSQVTMMFWYRQQPGQSLTLIATANQGSEATYESGFVIDKFPISRPNLTFSTLTVSNMSPEDSSIYLCSVGHTANEKLFFGSGTQLSVL.

The V gene is TRBV28, the J gene TRBJ2-1; 12 bases line up with TRBD2. The germline gives CDR1 MDHEN, CDR2 SYDVKM. The CDR3 consists of 17 residues. Trimming at V came to 3 bases and at J to 1 base, leaving 4 bases not matched to a gene. This CDR3 is CASSFLTSGSSYNEQFF. The CDR3 DNA reads TGTGCCAGCAGTTTTTTGACTAGCGGGAGTTCCTACAATGAGCAGTTCTTC.

This clonotype was found many times. The chain carries TRBV20-1 and TRBJ1-1; D may be TRBD1 (5 bases). The germline V and J ends were trimmed by 4 bases and 1 base, with 13 bases remaining between them. Germline V gives CDR1 DFQATT, CDR2 SNEGSKA (reference sequence). The length of the CDR3 is 14 residues. CDR3: CSANRKTGNTEAFF. In nucleotides, the CDR3 is TGCAGTGCTAACCGAAAAACAGGGAACACTGAAGCTTTCTTT.

The chain combines TRBV20-1 with TRBJ2-3; 11 bases are shared with TRBD2. The CDR3 sequence is 14 residues long. CDR1 and CDR2 (germline): DFQATT, SNEGSKA (reference sequence). Unmatched junction bases numbered 7, after V lost 5 bases and J lost 6 bases. The DNA for the CDR3 is TGCAGTGCTTTGATAGCGGGAGGGAGGGATACGCAGTATTTT. It yields the protein CSALIAGGRDTQYF.

The table lists this clonotype with a few counts. The chain joins TRBV7-2 to TRBJ2-1, with TRBD2 matching over 7 bases. J was trimmed by 8 bases and V by 2 bases; bases with no gene match: 9. CDR3 length: 15 amino acids. Germline V CDR1 and CDR2: SGHTA, FQGNSA. Here the CDR3 reads CASSLHIAGWDEQFF. The CDR3 DNA is TGTGCCAGCAGCTTACATATAGCGGGCTGGGATGAGCAGTTCTTC.

This rearrangement joins TRBV11-2 to TRBJ2-1; D is uncertain. Germline V lookup: CDR1 SGHAT, CDR2 FQNNGV. Trimming took 5 bases from V and 2 from J, leaving 19 bases between them. The CDR3 is made up of 17 amino acids. CDR3 bases: TGTGCCAGCAGCCCCGAGGCAGTAATCAACCCCTACAATGAGCAGTTCTTC. Translated, it gives CASSPEAVINPYNEQFF.

This clonotype came up many times. The V and J genes are TRBV6-6 and TRBJ2-1; 7 bases are shared with TRBD2. The germline V gene has CDR1 MNHNY and CDR2 SVGAGI (reference sequence). The CDR3 consists of 15 residues. V trimming: 2 bases; J trimming: 3 bases; junction bases outside the gene matches: 4. The CDR3 loop is CASSYTRTSYNEQFF. CDR3 nucleotide sequence: TGTGCCAGCAGTTACACCCGGACTAGCTACAATGAGCAGTTCTTC.

The sample holds many counts of this clonotype. The chain joins TRBV7-3 to TRBJ2-3, with D possibly being TRBD2 (5 bases). Germline V gene data show CDR1 as SGHTA and CDR2 as FQGTGA. This CDR3 has 12 amino acids. The V end lost 6 bases, the J end lost 5 bases, and 9 bases lay between the germline ends. CDR3 in amino acids: CASSSGGDTQYF. CDR3 bases: TGTGCCAGCAGTTCCGGAGGAGATACGCAGTATTTT. The complete variable domain, with remaining parts taken from reference TRBV7-3 and TRBJ2-3, reads GAGVSQTPSNKVTEKGKYVELRCDPISGHTALYWYRQSLGQGPEFLIYFQGTGAADDSGLPNDRFFAVRPEGSVSTLKIQRTERGDSAVYLCASSSGGDTQYFGPGTRLTVL.

The rearrangement uses TRBV6-1 and TRBJ2-4, with TRBD1 identical over 9 bases. Germline-derived CDR1 and CDR2 are MNHNS and SASEGT. The CDR3 extends over 16 amino acids. Trimming at V came to 5 bases and at J to 8 bases, leaving 13 bases not matched to a gene. This CDR3 reads CASSPLTGTGSYIQYF. As DNA, the CDR3 is TGTGCCAGCAGTCCCCTTACCGGGACAGGGAGTTACATTCAGTACTTC.

This rearrangement joins TRBV6-1 to TRBJ1-5; D not certain. The V gene lost 5 bases and the J gene lost 1 base, with 15 bases spanning the gap. The CDR3 loop spans 16 amino acids. The germline V gene encodes CDR1 MNHNS and CDR2 SASEGT. This chain's CDR3 is CASSSAATPSNQPQHF. The CDR3 DNA reads TGTGCCAGCAGTTCGGCAGCCACTCCCAGCAATCAGCCCCAGCATTTT.

The chain carries TRBV3-1 and TRBJ2-7, with D unclear. Germline loops: CDR1 LGHDT, CDR2 YNNKEL (reference sequence). There are 14 residues in the CDR3. Trimming removed 1 base at V and 0 bases at J, with 7 bases between. Here the CDR3 reads CASSQGMSSYEQYF. DNA for the CDR3: TGTGCCAGCAGCCAAGGAATGAGCTCCTACGAGCAGTACTTC.

This clonotype was picked up many times. The chain combines TRBV7-9 with TRBJ1-2; D gene uncertain. Deletions cut 6 bases from V and 8 bases from J, with 10 bases between. The germline gives CDR1 SEHNR, CDR2 FQNEAQ (reference sequence). This CDR3 has 11 amino acids. The CDR3 here is CASRGNKGYTF. The DNA for the CDR3 is TGTGCCAGCAGGGGGAACAAAGGCTACACCTTC.

This clonotype was counted many times. The V call is TRBV7-9, the J call TRBJ2-3; D may match TRBD1 or TRBD2 (5 bases each). This CDR3 has 16 amino acids. The germline V gene has CDR1 SEHNR and CDR2 FQNEAQ (reference sequence). The germline V and J ends were trimmed by 5 bases and 0 bases, with 15 bases remaining between them. The CDR3 bases are TGTGCCAGCAGCCCCAGAGGGACGACTAGCACAGATACGCAGTATTTT. Its translation is CASSPRGTTSTDTQYF. Full variable domain (missing parts from reference TRBV7-9 and TRBJ2-3): DTGVSQNPRHKITKRGQNVTFRCDPISEHNRLYWYRQTLGQGPEFLTYFQNEAQLEKSRLLSDRFSAERPKGSFSTLEIQRTEQGDSAMYLCASSPRGTTSTDTQYFGPGTRLTVL.

In this sample, this clonotype turned up a few times. The rearrangement joins TRBV11-2 to TRBJ2-6, with D uncertain. Germline V lookup: CDR1 SGHAT, CDR2 FQNNGV. Trimming cost V 5 bases and J 11 bases, with 13 bases left between them. The CDR3 loop spans 13 amino acids. This CDR3 reads CASSADRHHVLTF. The CDR3, as DNA: TGTGCCAGCAGCGCGGACCGCCATCACGTCCTGACTTTC.

This clonotype occurred many times. Relative to the germline gene, one junction end is altered; a read error may explain this. The chain couples TRBV20-1 to TRBJ2-5; a weak D match, TRBD2 (5 bases). This CDR3 has 14 residues. Germline-derived CDR1 and CDR2 are DFQATT and SNEGSKA (reference sequence). The CDR3 loop reads CSTRVVVGVETQYF. The CDR3, as DNA: TGCAGTACTAGAGTCGTGGTGGGTGTAGAGACCCAGTACTTC.

This chain uses TRBV27 with TRBJ2-7; 14 nucleotides match TRBD2. This CDR3 is 16 amino acids long. CDR1 MNHEY and CDR2 SMNVEV come from the germline V gene (reference sequence). With 5 bases clipped from V and 2 bases from J, the junction kept 5 bases outside the gene matches. The CDR3 spells CASSGTSGSSPYEQYF. For the CDR3, the DNA is TGTGCCAGCAGTGGGACTAGCGGGAGCAGTCCCTACGAGCAGTACTTC.

This clonotype has only a few counts. A much larger clonotype is one base distant, so this may be a read error. The rearrangement joins TRBV30 to TRBJ1-2; the D is unclear. This CDR3 spans 12 amino acids. The germline gives CDR1 GTSNPN, CDR2 SVGIG (reference sequence). Trimming stripped 2 bases from V and 7 bases from J, with 11 bases between. Here the CDR3 reads CAWSLNVSGYTF. The CDR3 nucleotides are TGTGCCTGGAGTCTGAACGTGAGTGGCTACACCTTC. Drawing the rest from reference TRBV30 and TRBJ1-2, the complete variable domain is SQTIHQWPATLVQPVGSPLSLECTVEGTSNPNLYWYRQAAGRGLQLLFYSVGIGQISSEVPQNLSASRPQDRQFILSSKKLLLSDSGFYLCAWSLNVSGYTFGSGTRLTVV.

This clonotype appeared many times. The chain employs TRBV6-1 and TRBJ2-1; 10 nucleotides line up with TRBD1. The CDR3 sequence is 14 residues long. After removal of 6 bases from V and 7 bases from J, the junction contained 6 bases not matched to a gene. Germline V gene lookup returns CDR1 MNHNS and CDR2 SASEGT. The CDR3 DNA reads TGTGCCAGCAGAGCCGGGACAGGGGTGAATGAGCAGTTCTTC. Translation: CASRAGTGVNEQFF.

This clonotype was seen many times. CDR3 sequence reads: CSARQGNGYTF. For the CDR3, the DNA is TGCAGTGCTAGACAGGGGAATGGCTACACCTTC. This chain connects TRBV20-1 to TRBJ1-2; perhaps TRBD1 as D (6 bases). In germline, CDR1 is DFQATT, CDR2 SNEGSKA (reference sequence). V was clipped by 2 bases and J by 6 bases, with 7 bases between them. CDR3 length equals 11 residues.

This clonotype was counted ten times or more. V and J are TRBV11-3 and TRBJ1-1; D unclear. This CDR3 region has 13 residues. V lost 2 bases to trimming and J lost 6 bases, with 10 bases between them. Looked up from germline, CDR1 is SGHNT and CDR2 is YENEEA. CDR3 loop: CASSLWAGSEAFF. The DNA for the CDR3 is TGTGCCAGCAGCTTATGGGCGGGCTCTGAAGCTTTCTTT.

This chain uses TRBV6-1 with TRBJ1-2, with D uncertain. This CDR3 comprises 14 residues. CDR1 and CDR2 (germline): MNHNS, SASEGT. Deletions cut 7 bases from V and 0 bases from J, with 12 bases between. CDR3 in amino acids: CASTGAASNYGYTF. CDR3 coding DNA: TGTGCCAGCACTGGTGCGGCCTCTAACTATGGCTACACCTTC.

This clonotype has more than one count but fewer than ten. A junction end diverges from the germline sequence, so it may reflect a read error. This chain connects TRBV7-8 to TRBJ2-2; 7 nucleotides align to TRBD2. Germline CDR1 SGHVS, CDR2 FQNEAQ. The CDR3 length is 15 residues. The CDR3 nucleotides are TGTACCAGCAGCTATAGCGGGTCCTTCACCGGGGAGCTGTTTTTT. It codes for CTSSYSGSFTGELFF. Complete variable domain (other parts from reference TRBV7-8 and TRBJ2-2): GAGVSQSPRYKVAKRGQDVALRCDPISGHVSLFWYQQALGQGPEFLTYFQNEAQLDKSGLPSDRFFAERPEGSVSTLKIQRTQQEDSAVYLCTSSYSGSFTGELFFGEGSRLTVL.

This clonotype was seen repeatedly, ten times or more. The chain employs TRBV14 and TRBJ2-7, with 7 nucleotides matching TRBD1. The CDR3 runs to 13 residues. CDR1 is SGHDN and CDR2 is FVKESK in the germline V gene. The V and J ends lost 5 bases and 2 bases, in that order; junction bases with no gene match: 3. The CDR3 sequence is CASSYRGAYEQYF. The CDR3 coding sequence is TGTGCCAGCAGCTACAGGGGTGCCTACGAGCAGTACTTC.

This clonotype was observed at least ten times. V usage is TRBV10-3 and J usage is TRBJ1-1, with unresolved D. Germline CDR1 and CDR2: ENHRY and SYGVKD. Trimming removed 0 bases at V and 1 base at J, with 12 bases between. This CDR3 has 16 residues. CDR3 sequence reads: CAISESISIGNTEAFF. CDR3 nucleotides: TGTGCCATCAGTGAGTCGATTTCAATCGGGAACACTGAAGCTTTCTTT.

This clonotype was detected ten times or more. The chain carries TRBV19 and TRBJ2-3, with 7 bases matching TRBD2. V was pared by 6 bases and J by 3 bases, with 9 bases of the junction left unmatched. The CDR3 has 15 residues. Per germline, CDR1 LNHDA and CDR2 SQIVND (reference sequence). CDR3: CASSLPGLLTDTQYF. In DNA, the CDR3 is TGTGCCAGTAGCCTCCCGGGACTATTAACAGATACGCAGTATTTT.

This chain joins TRBV4-3 and TRBJ2-2; D is undetermined. Germline V gene data show CDR1 as LGHNA and CDR2 as YSLEER. V dropped 0 bases and J dropped 2 bases, with 10 bases sitting between them. This CDR3 has 16 residues. CDR3 in amino acids: CASSQDLGRNTGELFF. The CDR3 DNA reads as TGCGCCAGCAGCCAAGATCTTGGCAGAAACACCGGGGAGCTGTTTTTT.

This clonotype was seen more than once but under ten times. The CDR3 DNA reads as TGTGCCAGCAGCCAACATTTGGGGGACTCCTACGAGCAGTACTTC. It is translated as CASSQHLGDSYEQYF. The chain recombines TRBV7-2 with TRBJ2-7; D is perhaps TRBD1 or TRBD2 (5 bases each). This CDR3 is built from 15 residues. V was shortened by 5 bases and J by 0 bases, with 14 bases between the two germline ends. Germline-derived CDR1 and CDR2 are SGHTA and FQGNSA.

This chain links TRBV29-1 with TRBJ1-4; TRBD1 agrees at 7 bases. Losses at the gene ends were 6 bases for V and 5 bases for J; bases not matched to a gene: 3. This CDR3 is 12 amino acids long. Germline CDR1 reads SQVTM; CDR2 reads ANQGSEA. The CDR3, as DNA: TGCAGCGTATCAGGGGGGAATGAAAAACTGTTTTTT. This sequence encodes CSVSGGNEKLFF.

This clonotype was seen at least ten times. The V gene is TRBV18, the J gene TRBJ1-1; TRBD1 is a possible D gene (5 bases). V was trimmed by 1 base and J by 1 base, leaving 10 bases between them. Germline V CDR1 and CDR2: KGHSH, LQKENI. The CDR3 is made up of 15 amino acids. The CDR3 bases are TGTGCCAGCTCACCACAAGGGACGGCGAACACTGAAGCTTTCTTT. Translation gives CASSPQGTANTEAFF. Variable domain in full (rest from reference TRBV18 and TRBJ1-1): NAGVMQNPRHLVRRRGQEARLRCSPMKGHSHVYWYRQLPEEGLKFMVYLQKENIIDESGMPKERFSAEFPKEGPSILRIQQVVRGDSAAYFCASSPQGTANTEAFFGQGTRLTVV.

V gene TRBV7-8 combines with J gene TRBJ2-7; D may be TRBD1 or TRBD2 (5 bases each). V was clipped by 1 base and J by 2 bases, with 12 bases between them. The CDR3 spans 15 residues. CDR1 is SGHVS and CDR2 is FQNEAQ in the germline V gene. CDR3 DNA sequence: TGTGCCAGCAGCTTAGTAGGGACGGACCCCTACGAGCAGTACTTC. It codes for CASSLVGTDPYEQYF.